This T cell receptor beta chain emerged from a study of blood T cell repertoires in COVID-19. Study as a whole: Acute and convalescent COVID-19 samples came from the United States, Italy and Spain. T cells, B-cell-depleted T cells, or PBMCs provided the cDNA or gDNA that served as material.

The CDR3 is made up of 16 amino acids. V shed 3 bases, J shed 4 bases, and the junction held 12 bases outside the gene matches. Germline lookup yields CDR1 DFQATT and CDR2 SNEGSKA (reference sequence). TCRdb's table, derived via immunoSEQ multiplex PCR, lists solely in-frame clones and lacks some. The sample carries approximately 210,000 clones, roughly 84% recorded once. The receptor was isolated from a man aged 25-45 years with active or convalescent COVID-19. The sequenced material came from peripheral blood. The chain has TRBV20-1 and TRBJ2-3, with TRBD2 matching over 8 bases. CDR3 nucleotide sequence: TGCAGTGCTAGTCTAGGGGGACTAGAGGGGGCAGATACGCAGTATTTT. This sequence encodes CSASLGGLEGADTQYF.